This entry features one T cell receptor beta chain sequence. The library put unique molecular identifiers onto individual cDNA molecules. As originally analysed: The median was roughly 91,000 TCRs per sample, ranging about 20,000 to 690,600. Via MiXCR, TCRdb re-called the RACE reads, giving one row per CDR3 protein. The authors' filters were not applied to this entry. The sample includes tens of thousands of distinct CDR3 sequences, about 10% of them seen just once. The data are from a study of human T cells and chemical hapten exposure. About the research overall: Skin of the upper inner arm, about 2 cm by about 2 cm, received 2% DPC for sensitization.

CDR1 and CDR2 (germline): SQVTM, ANQGSEA. The CDR3 spans 13 residues. Trimming shortened V by 6 bases and J by 1 base, and 12 bases separated the two germline ends. Time point indicated: patch test 2, 6 weeks after DPC sensitization. The treatment denotes: therapeutic diphenylcyclopropenone sensitization with weekly scalp DPC. Sequencing started from total RNA isolated from unfractionated whole blood. The receptor comes from a woman aged 50 to 60 with alopecia areata. Some clones in this sample may be carry-over from other donors' samples. The sequenced sample was whole blood, obtained in connection with sensitization to the hapten diphenylcyclopropenone (DPC). The V call is TRBV29-1, the J call TRBJ2-5, with D possibly matching TRBD1 (6 bases). Here the CDR3 DNA reads TGCAGCGTAGATACAGGGTCCCAAGAGACCCAGTACTTC. It yields the protein CSVDTGSQETQYF.